These 8 T cell receptor beta chains were sequenced from one sample in a study of beta chain features in type 1 diabetes. Regarding the study as a whole: Shortening of TCRB CDR3s, moderate but significant, appeared in all four CD4+ subsets of Type 1 diabetes patients.

Antigens for these TCRs are unknown. The sequenced template was cDNA made from the entire isolated RNA. Data came from immunoSEQ multiplex PCR; TCRdb stores just in-frame clones and leaves some out. This repertoire shows over 200,000 clones, approximately 10% found once; its top ten account for approximately 0.017%. Sequenced: naive CD4+ T cells from blood. The origin of the receptors is a man younger than 45 with type 1 diabetes.

The V call is TRBV6-5, the J call TRBJ2-1, with D perhaps matching TRBD1 (6 bases). CDR3 length: 14 residues. The germline gives CDR1 MNHEY, CDR2 SVGAGI. V was pared by 2 bases and J by 8 bases, with 13 bases between. The DNA for the CDR3 is TGTGCCAGCAGTTACAGGGGGTCTTGGGATGAGCAGTTCTTC. Protein sequence: CASSYRGSWDEQFF.

This clone was detected only a few times. This chain joins TRBV14 and TRBJ1-2; D uncertain. Looked up from germline, CDR1 is SGHDN and CDR2 is FVKESK. Trimming removed 0 bases from V and 0 bases from J, with 11 bases in between. CDR3 size: 16 residues. The CDR3 here is CASSQDAGFANYGYTF. DNA for the CDR3: TGTGCCAGCAGCCAAGATGCAGGATTTGCTAACTATGGCTACACCTTC.

This clone was detected only a few times. The chain employs TRBV5-6 and TRBJ1-2; D uncertain. Germline CDR1 is SGHDT and CDR2 is YYEEEE. V dropped 6 bases and J dropped 4 bases, with 16 bases sitting between them. The CDR3 extends over 14 amino acids. This CDR3 reads CASTRGGRGYGYTF. In DNA, the CDR3 is TGTGCCAGCACCCGGGGAGGGAGAGGCTATGGCTACACCTTC.

The gene calls are TRBV11-3 and TRBJ2-1, with TRBD1 identical over 7 bases. CDR1 is SGHNT and CDR2 is YENEEA in the germline V gene. The junction had 7 bases not matched to a gene; V was cut back by 2 bases and J by 6 bases. The CDR3 runs to 15 residues. CDR3 nucleotide sequence: TGTGCCAGCAGCTTATCTAGGACAGGACTCAATGAGCAGTTCTTC. Translating it yields CASSLSRTGLNEQFF.

The chain's CDR3 is CASRTGANTGELFF. The CDR3, as DNA: TGTGCCAGCAGAACAGGGGCGAACACCGGGGAGCTGTTTTTT. The chain couples TRBV7-9 to TRBJ2-2; 7 positions match TRBD1. V was pared by 6 bases and J by 0 bases, with 1 base of the junction left unmatched. The germline V gene has CDR1 SEHNR and CDR2 FQNEAQ (reference sequence). The CDR3 has 14 amino acids. Full variable domain (outside the CDR3, taken from reference TRBV7-9 and TRBJ2-2): DTGVSQNPRHKITKRGQNVTFRCDPISEHNRLYWYRQTLGQGPEFLTYFQNEAQLEKSRLLSDRFSAERPKGSFSTLEIQRTEQGDSAMYLCASRTGANTGELFFGEGSRLTVL.

This clone was seen a few times. The chain uses TRBV4-3 and TRBJ1-1, with D possibly matching TRBD1 (6 bases). Germline-derived CDR1 and CDR2 are LGHNA and YSLEER. This CDR3 is 13 amino acids long. Trimming stripped 0 bases from V and 8 bases from J, with 10 bases between. The CDR3 sequence is CASSQDTGKEAFF. CDR3 DNA: TGCGCCAGCAGCCAAGACACAGGGAAAGAAGCTTTCTTT.

In this sample, this clone turned up a few times. CDR3 protein: CASSSQTGYEQYF. The DNA of the CDR3 is TGTGCCAGCAGTTCCCAGACAGGGTACGAGCAGTACTTC. This rearrangement joins TRBV28 to TRBJ2-7; 7 nucleotides align to TRBD1. The CDR3 has 13 residues. Germline trimming cut 4 bases from V and 4 bases from J; bases unmatched to any gene: 4. Germline V gene lookup returns CDR1 MDHEN and CDR2 SYDVKM.

This clone has only a few counts. V is TRBV5-1 and J is TRBJ2-3; 14 bases are a match to TRBD2. V was clipped by 4 bases and J by 6 bases; unmatched bases: 7. Germline lookup yields CDR1 SGHRS and CDR2 YFSETQ. The CDR3 contains 16 residues. The CDR3 is CASSRTSGGSGDTQYF. Written as DNA, the CDR3 is TGCGCCAGCAGCAGGACTAGCGGGGGGTCCGGGGATACGCAGTATTTT.